This TCR beta chain emerged from a study of blood T cell repertoires in COVID-19. About the study: Donors in the United States, Italy and Spain gave samples during acute or convalescent COVID-19. The analysed material was cDNA or gDNA that came from T cells, B-cell-depleted T cells, or PBMCs.

The V gene lost 3 bases and the J gene lost 8 bases, with 8 bases spanning the gap. CDR1 LNHDA and CDR2 SQIVND come from the germline V gene (reference sequence). The CDR3 loop spans 12 amino acids. This clone appeared once. Original processing notes: Quantification of nucleated cells was approximated via reference gene primer amplification. The method was immunoSEQ multiplex PCR; TCRdb's version includes in-frame clones alone and lacks a portion of them. V and J calls and clone size are as listed in that table; D and trimming were resolved from the DNA. The profile covers 31,000 or so clones, with 86% appearing a single time and 24% taken by the ten largest.

The clonotype comes from a human donor with active COVID-19. The donor label of this sample is uncertain. The sample consisted of peripheral blood. V gene TRBV19 combines with J gene TRBJ2-1; the D is unclear. Here the CDR3 DNA reads TGTGCCAGTAGTATTTTACGGGATGAGCAGTTCTTC. Its protein product is CASSILRDEQFF. Filled out from reference TRBV19 and TRBJ2-1, the complete variable domain reads DGGITQSPKYLFRKEGQNVTLSCEQNLNHDAMYWYRQDPGQGLRLIYYSQIVNDFQKGDIAEGYSVSREKKESFPLTVTSAQKNPTAFYLCASSILRDEQFFGPGTRLTVL.